This TCR beta chain was found in a study of vaccination and CD4 T cells after COVID-19. Study-wide context: Controls used CEFX viral epitopes (positive), HIV-1 Nef peptides (negative), or no peptide. Overall study findings and caveats: Relatively few convalescent patients and no early post-infection timepoints were analyzed. Convalescent patients gained a median approximately 90% of their reactive clones only post-vaccination.

This clonotype was seen a few times. Its antigen is still unknown. Cultured CD4+ T cell DNA was sequenced using the Oncomine TCR Beta short-read assay. TCRdb re-derived calls from the PCR reads in MiXCR, one entry per CDR3 protein. The data hold approximately 10,000 distinct CDR3 sequences, with 53% observed a single time. Treatment specified: roughly 10-day PBMC culture with coronavirus spike peptide pools or control peptides (ViraFEST assay). Under the ViraFEST approach, antigen-specific T cells were expanded with peptide pools and TCRs subsequently sequenced. This receptor was identified in a human donor who had recovered from COVID-19. Sequenced sample: CD4+ T cells from blood, cultured in vitro.

The CDR3 sequence: CSARDAGKVKYEQYF. The CDR3 DNA follows: TGCAGTGCTAGAGACGCAGGGAAGGTTAAGTACGAGCAGTACTTC. This chain uses TRBV20-1 with TRBJ2-7; D may be TRBD1 (5 bases). The CDR3 sequence is 15 residues long. Germline V gene data show CDR1 as DFQATT and CDR2 as SNEGSKA (reference sequence). Trimming took 0 bases from V and 4 from J, leaving 16 bases between them.